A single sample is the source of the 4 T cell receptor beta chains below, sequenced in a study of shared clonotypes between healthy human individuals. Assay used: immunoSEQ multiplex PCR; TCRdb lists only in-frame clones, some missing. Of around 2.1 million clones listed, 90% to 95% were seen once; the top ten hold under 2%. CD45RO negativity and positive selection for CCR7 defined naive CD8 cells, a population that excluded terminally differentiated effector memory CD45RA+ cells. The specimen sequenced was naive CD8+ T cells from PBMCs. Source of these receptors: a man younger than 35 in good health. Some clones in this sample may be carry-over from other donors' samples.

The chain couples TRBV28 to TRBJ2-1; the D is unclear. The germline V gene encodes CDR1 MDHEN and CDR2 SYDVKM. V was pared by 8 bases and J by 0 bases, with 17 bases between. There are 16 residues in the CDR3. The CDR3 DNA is TGTGCCAGCGGCCCCAAGGTGGGCCCCTCCTACAATGAGCAGTTCTTC. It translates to CASGPKVGPSYNEQFF.

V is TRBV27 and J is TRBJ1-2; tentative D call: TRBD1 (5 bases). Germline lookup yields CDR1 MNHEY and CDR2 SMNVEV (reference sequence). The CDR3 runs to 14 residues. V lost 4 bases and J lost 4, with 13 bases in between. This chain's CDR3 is CASSSGARLYGYTF. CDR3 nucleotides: TGTGCCAGCAGTTCTGGGGCAAGACTCTATGGCTACACCTTC.

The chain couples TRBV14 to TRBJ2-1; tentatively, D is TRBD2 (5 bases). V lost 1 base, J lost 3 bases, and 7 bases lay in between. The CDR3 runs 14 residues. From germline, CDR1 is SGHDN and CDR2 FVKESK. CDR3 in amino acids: CASSQAGNYNEQFF. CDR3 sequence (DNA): TGTGCCAGCAGCCAAGCCGGGAACTACAATGAGCAGTTCTTC.

CDR3 residues: CASSPDLGEQYF. The CDR3 DNA reads as TGTGCCAGCAGCCCGGACTTAGGGGAGCAGTACTTC. This sequence joins TRBV7-9 and TRBJ2-7, with D perhaps TRBD2 (5 bases). V gave up 5 bases and J gave up 7 bases, with 12 bases separating them. The CDR3 is 12 residues long. The germline gives CDR1 SEHNR, CDR2 FQNEAQ (reference sequence).